Shown below are 2 T cell receptor beta chains from a single sample sequenced in a study of cytomegalovirus exposure and HLA in healthy donors. PCR employed 60 Vbeta and 13 Jbeta primers. Sequencing used immunoSEQ multiplex PCR; TCRdb keeps in-frame clones, though not all of them. The sample consists of 200,000 to 300,000 clones, roughly 80% of them appearing once. The sample taken for sequencing was PBMCs. The receptor set was obtained from a woman between 40 and 55 years old in good health and CMV-seropositive.

The gene calls are TRBV19 and TRBJ2-5; 7 bases line up with TRBD1. Germline-derived CDR1 and CDR2 are LNHDA and SQIVND (reference sequence). The CDR3 length is 15 residues. J was trimmed by 0 bases and V by 9 bases; bases with no gene match: 10. CDR3 DNA sequence: TGTGCCAGCAGAAAGGGACAGTCCAACCAAGAGACCCAGTACTTC. This gives the protein CASRKGQSNQETQYF.

V gene TRBV2 combines with J gene TRBJ2-7; D is perhaps TRBD1 (6 bases). CDR1 and CDR2 from the germline V gene are SNHLY and FYNNEI. Trimming cost V 4 bases and J 12 bases, with 10 bases left between them. The CDR3 loop spans 10 amino acids. CDR3 sequence reads: CASSGQDPYF. In DNA, the CDR3 is TGTGCCAGCAGTGGACAGGATCCGTACTTC.